These 18 T cell receptor beta chains originate from one sample sequenced in a study of OX40 agonist ivuxolimab in advanced cancers. Libraries were prepared through the immunoSEQ multiplex PCR assay. What TCRdb holds here is the immuneACCESS table cut down to in-frame rearrangements. Part of the clones is not present; checked against another copy, under half of the missing clones reflect an unresolved V gene, and the others are unexplained. The sample has about 16,000 clones on record, around 83% of them singletons. The top ten clones comprise around 0.7% of the sample. This specimen consisted of CD4+ or CD8+ T cells sorted from blood, obtained in a trial of the OX40 agonist ivuxolimab. These receptors came from an adult with an advanced solid tumor such as melanoma, head and neck, liver or kidney cancer.

The V call is TRBV29-1, the J call TRBJ2-2; a possible D gene is TRBD1 (5 bases). The germline V and J ends were trimmed by 2 bases and 8 bases, with 18 bases remaining between them. Germline assignment: CDR1 SQVTM and CDR2 ANQGSEA. The CDR3 has 15 residues. Here the CDR3 reads CSVELGAQVTGELFF. CDR3 sequence (DNA): TGCAGCGTTGAATTAGGGGCCCAGGTCACGGGGGAGCTGTTTTTT.

The J gene is TRBJ2-3, the V gene TRBV4-2; 9 nucleotides line up with TRBD1. V lost 4 bases to trimming and J lost 5 bases; unmatched junction nucleotides: 10. The CDR3 runs to 16 residues. The germline V gene has CDR1 LGHNA and CDR2 YNFKEQ. DNA for the CDR3: TGTGCCAGCAGCCCCCCGGACAGGGGAGAGGAAGATACGCAGTATTTT. It translates to CASSPPDRGEEDTQYF.

The V and J genes are TRBV2 and TRBJ2-4, with D possibly matching TRBD1 (6 bases). The CDR3 contains 13 residues. Looked up from germline, CDR1 is SNHLY and CDR2 is FYNNEI. Between the trimmed V and J ends, which lost 4 bases and 9 bases, there was a span of 13 bases. The CDR3 reads CASSASDRSIQYF. The CDR3 bases are TGTGCCAGCAGTGCGTCTGACAGGAGCATTCAGTACTTC.

V is TRBV10-3 and J is TRBJ1-3; TRBD1 is a possible D gene (5 bases). Germline V gene sequence: CDR1 ENHRY, CDR2 SYGVKD. The CDR3 runs to 12 residues. The V and J ends lost 10 bases and 4 bases respectively, with 11 bases between them. CDR3 nucleotides: TGTGCCACGGGGACGGGGGGAAACACCATATATTTT. Encoded protein: CATGTGGNTIYF.

The chain uses TRBV7-9 and TRBJ2-3, with TRBD2 identical over 8 bases. The CDR3 is 16 amino acids. Unmatched junction bases numbered 7, after V lost 3 bases and J lost 2 bases. The germline V gene has CDR1 SEHNR and CDR2 FQNEAQ (reference sequence). The CDR3, as DNA: TGTGCCAGCAGCTTGACGGGAGGGCGAGACACAGATACGCAGTATTTT. It translates to CASSLTGGRDTDTQYF.

CDR3 coding DNA: TGTGCCAGCGGGACAGGCTCCTCTGCGAACACCATATATTTT. Encoded protein: CASGTGSSANTIYF. V gene TRBV2 combines with J gene TRBJ1-3; 8 bases map to TRBD1. CDR3 size: 14 residues. Trimming cost V 8 bases and J 7 bases; bases outside gene matches: 10. CDR1 and CDR2 (germline): SNHLY, FYNNEI.

This sequence joins TRBV2 and TRBJ2-7; D is ambiguous. This CDR3 spans 11 amino acids. Germline V gene lookup returns CDR1 SNHLY and CDR2 FYNNEI. Trimming shortened V by 6 bases and J by 5 bases, and 8 bases separated the two germline ends. The DNA for the CDR3 is TGTGCCAGCAGGGAGATGGACGAGCAGTACTTC. The encoded protein is CASREMDEQYF.

This sequence joins TRBV27 and TRBJ1-1; no clear D gene. Looked up from germline, CDR1 is MNHEY and CDR2 is SMNVEV (reference sequence). V dropped 3 bases and J dropped 4 bases, with 9 bases sitting between them. There are 13 residues in the CDR3. The CDR3 spells CASSFLLGTEAFF. As DNA, the CDR3 is TGTGCCAGCAGTTTCCTTCTGGGCACTGAAGCTTTCTTT.

The J gene is TRBJ2-1, the V gene TRBV5-1; D unclear. Trimming took off 0 bases at V and 0 bases at J, with 7 bases between the two ends. From germline, CDR1 is SGHRS and CDR2 YFSETQ. The CDR3 covers 15 residues. CDR3 DNA: TGCGCCAGCAGCTTGGGGGCCCCCTCCTACAATGAGCAGTTCTTC. This encodes CASSLGAPSYNEQFF.

This clone was detected a few times. CDR3 region: CASSPGRTSRGTDTQYF. CDR3 nucleotides: TGTGCCAGCAGCCCGGGGAGAACTTCACGAGGCACAGATACGCAGTATTTT. J is TRBJ2-3 and V is TRBV11-2; possible D gene TRBD2, 5 bases. This CDR3 has 17 amino acids. Trimming cost V 5 bases and J 1 base, with 19 bases left between them. The germline CDR1 and CDR2 sequences are SGHAT and FQNNGV.

The chain combines TRBV9 with TRBJ2-7, with D uncertain. This CDR3 has 14 amino acids. V lost 3 bases and J 3 bases, leaving 13 bases between the germline ends. Germline V gene lookup returns CDR1 SGDLS and CDR2 YYNGEE. DNA of the CDR3: TGTGCCAGCAGCGGCCATCCGACTGGCTACGAGCAGTACTTC. This codes for CASSGHPTGYEQYF.

V gene TRBV19 combines with J gene TRBJ2-3; 12 bases map to TRBD2. Losses at the gene ends were 7 bases for V and 0 bases for J; bases not matched to a gene: 8. Germline loops: CDR1 LNHDA, CDR2 SQIVND (reference sequence). This CDR3 region has 17 residues. The CDR3 here is CASTWTSGTTSTDTQYF. In DNA form, the CDR3 reads TGTGCCAGTACTTGGACTAGCGGGACGACGAGCACAGATACGCAGTATTTT.

This chain joins TRBV2 and TRBJ2-3; TRBD2 matches at 7 bases. This CDR3 spans 13 amino acids. Germline CDR1 reads SNHLY; CDR2 reads FYNNEI. Trimming at V came to 8 bases and at J to 1 base, leaving 3 bases not matched to a gene. CDR3 loop: CASGAGGTDTQYF. The CDR3, as DNA: TGTGCCAGCGGGGCGGGGGGCACAGATACGCAGTATTTT.

The V gene is TRBV11-1, the J gene TRBJ1-2, with D unclear. This CDR3 has 14 residues. Germline V gives CDR1 SGHAT, CDR2 FQDESV (reference sequence). V gave up 5 bases and J gave up 6 bases, with 16 bases separating them. CDR3 loop: CASSVDGWRNGYTF. CDR3 sequence (DNA): TGTGCCAGCAGCGTGGACGGATGGAGGAATGGCTACACCTTC.

The rearrangement uses TRBV27 and TRBJ2-5, with D maybe TRBD1 (6 bases). Trimming stripped 6 bases from V and 6 bases from J, with 11 bases between. CDR3 size: 12 residues. Germline V gene sequence: CDR1 MNHEY, CDR2 SMNVEV (reference sequence). In nucleotides, the CDR3 is TGTGCCAGCAGCCAAGACAGGCAGACCCAGTACTTC. Amino acids: CASSQDRQTQYF.

This clone was seen a few times. The chain carries TRBV5-1 and TRBJ2-2; TRBD1 agrees at 9 bases. The V gene's germline CDR1 is SGHRS and CDR2 YFSETQ. The CDR3 extends over 16 amino acids. With V trimmed by 0 bases and J by 3 bases, 3 bases remained unmatched. The CDR3 DNA sequence: TGCGCCAGCAGCTTGGAGGGACAGGGTGACACCGGGGAGCTGTTTTTT. This translates into CASSLEGQGDTGELFF.

This chain connects TRBV10-2 to TRBJ2-7; D possibly corresponds to TRBD1 (6 bases). V was pared by 3 bases and J by 6 bases, with 12 bases between. CDR3 size: 13 residues. Germline V lookup: CDR1 WSHSY, CDR2 SAAADI. CDR3 in DNA: TGCGCCAGCAGTGACAGGGGAGTTAGCGAGCAGTACTTC. Encoded protein: CASSDRGVSEQYF.

The chain joins TRBV6-4 to TRBJ2-7, with TRBD2 identical over 8 bases. CDR3 size: 16 residues. V trimming: 4 bases; J trimming: 5 bases; junction bases outside the gene matches: 13. Germline V lookup: CDR1 MRHNA, CDR2 SNTAGT. CDR3 nucleotide sequence: TGTGCCAGCAGTGGATTTGTCGGGAGGGCCAACCACGAGCAGTACTTC. Its translation is CASSGFVGRANHEQYF.